This TCR beta chain was retrieved from a study of T-cell reconstitution after alpha-beta-depleted transplantation in children. Study findings and constraints: Certain patients had high TCRbeta diversity at day 60, and it came from recipient T cells and thymic progenitors that survived. One year post-transplant, T-cell counts and diversity were largely derived from T cells produced anew.

V was trimmed by 5 bases and J by 3 bases, leaving 10 bases between them. The CDR3 contains 12 residues. CDR1 GTSNPN and CDR2 SVGIG come from the germline V gene (reference sequence). This clonotype appeared many times. Its antigen is not identified. As it was prepared, the TCRbeta library received unique molecular identifiers. TCRdb re-called the PCR reads with MiXCR, one entry per CDR3 protein. The sample yields approximately 70,000 distinct CDR3 sequences, 4.9% seen once. The starting material was PBMCs, mostly from graft donor cells, obtained 180 days after TCRalphabeta/CD19-depleted stem cell transplant. The TCR was taken from a boy under two years old who had a stem cell transplant for acute myeloid leukemia, so the T cells may come from the graft donor. The gene calls are TRBV30 and TRBJ2-5; D may be TRBD1 (6 bases). Written as DNA, the CDR3 is TGTGCCTGGGGGACACTTAAAGAGACCCAGTACTTC. This encodes CAWGTLKETQYF.